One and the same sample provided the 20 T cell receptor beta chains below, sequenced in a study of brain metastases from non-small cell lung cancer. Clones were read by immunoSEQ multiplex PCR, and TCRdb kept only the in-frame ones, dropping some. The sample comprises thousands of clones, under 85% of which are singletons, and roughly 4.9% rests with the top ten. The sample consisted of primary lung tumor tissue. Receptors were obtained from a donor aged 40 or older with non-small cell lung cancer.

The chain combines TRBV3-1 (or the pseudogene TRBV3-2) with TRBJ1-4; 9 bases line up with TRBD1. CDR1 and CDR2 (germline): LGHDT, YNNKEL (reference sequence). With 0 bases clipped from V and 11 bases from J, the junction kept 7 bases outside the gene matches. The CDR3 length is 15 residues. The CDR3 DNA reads TGTGCCAGCAGCCAAGACCCACAGGGGGCTGGGAAACTGTTTTTT. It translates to CASSQDPQGAGKLFF.

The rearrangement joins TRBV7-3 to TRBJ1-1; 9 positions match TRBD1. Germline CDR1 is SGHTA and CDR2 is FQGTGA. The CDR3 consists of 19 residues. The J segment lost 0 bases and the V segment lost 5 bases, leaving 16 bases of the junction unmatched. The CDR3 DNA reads TGTGCCAGCAGCCCCAACCCGGGACAGGGTGCTATCATGAACACTGAAGCTTTCTTT. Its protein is CASSPNPGQGAIMNTEAFF.

The CDR3 nucleotides are TGCAGCGTTTCCCAGGGGCGCTCCTACGAGCAGTACTTC. As protein: CSVSQGRSYEQYF. V and J are TRBV29-1 and TRBJ2-7; perhaps TRBD1 as D (6 bases). Looked up from germline, CDR1 is SQVTM and CDR2 is ANQGSEA. The CDR3 extends over 13 amino acids. The V and J ends lost 5 bases and 0 bases respectively, with 11 bases between them.

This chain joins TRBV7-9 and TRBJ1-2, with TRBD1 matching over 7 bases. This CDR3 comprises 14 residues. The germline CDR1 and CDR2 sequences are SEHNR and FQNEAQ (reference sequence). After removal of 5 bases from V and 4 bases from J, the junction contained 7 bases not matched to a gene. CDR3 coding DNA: TGTGCCAGCAGCCCAGGGGGGTCAGGCTATGGCTACACCTTC. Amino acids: CASSPGGSGYGYTF.

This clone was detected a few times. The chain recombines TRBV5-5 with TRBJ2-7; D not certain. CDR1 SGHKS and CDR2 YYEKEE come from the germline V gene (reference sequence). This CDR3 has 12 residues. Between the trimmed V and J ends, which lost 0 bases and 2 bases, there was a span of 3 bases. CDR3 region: CASSLVAYEQYF. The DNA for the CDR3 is TGTGCCAGCAGCTTGGTGGCCTACGAGCAGTACTTC.

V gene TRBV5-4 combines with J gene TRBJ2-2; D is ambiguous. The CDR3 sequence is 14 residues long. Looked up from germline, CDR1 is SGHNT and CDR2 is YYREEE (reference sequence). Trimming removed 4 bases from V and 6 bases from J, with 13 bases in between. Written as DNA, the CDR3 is TGTGCCAGCAGCCTCAAGTTTGGTTCCGGGGAGCTGTTTTTT. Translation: CASSLKFGSGELFF.

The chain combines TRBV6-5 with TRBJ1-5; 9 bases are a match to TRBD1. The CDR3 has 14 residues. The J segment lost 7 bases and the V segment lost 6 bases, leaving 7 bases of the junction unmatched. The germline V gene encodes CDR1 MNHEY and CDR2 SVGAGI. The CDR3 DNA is TGTGCCAGCAGCCAGGGACAGGGCCTGCAGCCCCAGCATTTT. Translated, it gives CASSQGQGLQPQHF.

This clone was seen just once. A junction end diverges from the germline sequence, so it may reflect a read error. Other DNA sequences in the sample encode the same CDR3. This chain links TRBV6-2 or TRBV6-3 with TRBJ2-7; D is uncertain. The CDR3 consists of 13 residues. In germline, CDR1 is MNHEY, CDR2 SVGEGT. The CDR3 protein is CASSLDLAYEQYF. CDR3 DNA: TGTGCCAGCAGTCTCGACCTTGCCTACGAGCAATACTTC.

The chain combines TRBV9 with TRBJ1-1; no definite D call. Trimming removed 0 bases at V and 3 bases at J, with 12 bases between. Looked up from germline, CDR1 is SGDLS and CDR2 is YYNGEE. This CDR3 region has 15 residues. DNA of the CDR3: TGTGCCAGCAGCGTAGAATCAGGCTTGGACACTGAAGCTTTCTTT. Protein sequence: CASSVESGLDTEAFF. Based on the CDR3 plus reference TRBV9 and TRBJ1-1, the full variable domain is DSGVTQTPKHLITATGQRVTLRCSPRSGDLSVYWYQQSLDQGLQFLIQYYNGEERAKGNILERFSAQQFPDLHSELNLSSLELGDSALYFCASSVESGLDTEAFFGQGTRLTVV.

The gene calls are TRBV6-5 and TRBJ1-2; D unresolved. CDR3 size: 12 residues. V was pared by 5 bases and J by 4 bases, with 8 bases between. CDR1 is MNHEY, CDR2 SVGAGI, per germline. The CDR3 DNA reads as TGTGCCAGCAGTAAGGGTCCCTATGGCTACACCTTC. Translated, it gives CASSKGPYGYTF.

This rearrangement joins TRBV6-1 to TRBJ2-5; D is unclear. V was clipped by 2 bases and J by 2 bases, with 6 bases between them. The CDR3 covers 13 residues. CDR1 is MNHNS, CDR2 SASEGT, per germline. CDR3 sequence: CASSEIEQETQYF. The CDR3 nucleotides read TGTGCCAGCAGTGAAATCGAGCAAGAGACCCAGTACTTC.

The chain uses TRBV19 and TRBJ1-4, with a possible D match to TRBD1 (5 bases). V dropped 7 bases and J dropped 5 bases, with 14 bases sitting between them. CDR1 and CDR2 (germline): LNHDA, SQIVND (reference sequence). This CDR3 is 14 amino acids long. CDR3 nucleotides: TGTGCCAGTATTGGAGGGGCATCCAATGAAAAACTGTTTTTT. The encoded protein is CASIGGASNEKLFF.

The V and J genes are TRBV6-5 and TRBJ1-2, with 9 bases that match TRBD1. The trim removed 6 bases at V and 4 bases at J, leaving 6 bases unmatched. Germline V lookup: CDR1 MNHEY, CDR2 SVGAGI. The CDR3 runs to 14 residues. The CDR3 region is CASRLTQGAYGYTF. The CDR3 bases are TGTGCCAGCAGACTAACACAGGGGGCCTATGGCTACACCTTC.

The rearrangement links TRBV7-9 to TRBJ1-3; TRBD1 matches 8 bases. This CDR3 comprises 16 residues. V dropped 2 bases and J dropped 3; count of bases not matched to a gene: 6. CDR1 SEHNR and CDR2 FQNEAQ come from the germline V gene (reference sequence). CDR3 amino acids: CASSLTGQGFGNTIYF. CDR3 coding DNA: TGTGCCAGCAGCTTAACAGGACAGGGCTTTGGAAACACCATATATTTT.

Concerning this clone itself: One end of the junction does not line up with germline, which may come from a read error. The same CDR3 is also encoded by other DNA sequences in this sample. The CDR3 coding sequence is TGTGCCAGCAAGCGGGGGCGCGACTATGGTTACACCTTC. It yields the protein CASKRGRDYGYTF. This chain links TRBV6-5 with TRBJ1-2; possible D gene TRBD1, 6 bases. Germline-derived CDR1 and CDR2 are MNHEY and SVGAGI. CDR3 length equals 13 residues.

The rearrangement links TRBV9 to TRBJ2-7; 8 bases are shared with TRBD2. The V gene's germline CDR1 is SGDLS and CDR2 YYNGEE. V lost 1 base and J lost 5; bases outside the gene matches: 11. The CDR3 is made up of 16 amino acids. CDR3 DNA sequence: TGTGCCAGCAGCGTAAACCCCAGTTTCGGGAGGGACGAGCAGTACTTC. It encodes CASSVNPSFGRDEQYF.

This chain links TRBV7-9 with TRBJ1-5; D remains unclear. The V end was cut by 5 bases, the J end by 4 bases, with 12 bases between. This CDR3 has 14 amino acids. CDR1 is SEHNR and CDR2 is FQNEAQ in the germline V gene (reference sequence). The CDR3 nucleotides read TGTGCCAGCAGCCCGCTAGCGGGGAATCAGCCCCAGCATTTT. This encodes CASSPLAGNQPQHF.

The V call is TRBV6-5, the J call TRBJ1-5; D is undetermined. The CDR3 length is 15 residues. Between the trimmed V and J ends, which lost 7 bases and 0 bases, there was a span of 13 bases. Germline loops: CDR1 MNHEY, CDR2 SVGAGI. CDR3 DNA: TGTGCCAGCAACCCCATGGTCAGTAGCAATCAGCCCCAGCATTTT. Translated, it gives CASNPMVSSNQPQHF.

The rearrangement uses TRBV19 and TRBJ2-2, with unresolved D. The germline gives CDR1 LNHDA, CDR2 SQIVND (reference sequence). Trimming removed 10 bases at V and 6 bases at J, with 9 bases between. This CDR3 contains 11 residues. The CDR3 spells CATRYAGELFF. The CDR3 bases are TGTGCCACTAGGTACGCCGGGGAGCTGTTTTTT.

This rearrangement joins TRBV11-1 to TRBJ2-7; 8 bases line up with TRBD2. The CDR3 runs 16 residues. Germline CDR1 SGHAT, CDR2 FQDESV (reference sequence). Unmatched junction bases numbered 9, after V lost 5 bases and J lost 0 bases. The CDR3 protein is CASSAGTSVASYEQYF. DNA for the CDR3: TGTGCCAGCAGCGCGGGGACTAGTGTTGCCTCCTACGAGCAGTACTTC.